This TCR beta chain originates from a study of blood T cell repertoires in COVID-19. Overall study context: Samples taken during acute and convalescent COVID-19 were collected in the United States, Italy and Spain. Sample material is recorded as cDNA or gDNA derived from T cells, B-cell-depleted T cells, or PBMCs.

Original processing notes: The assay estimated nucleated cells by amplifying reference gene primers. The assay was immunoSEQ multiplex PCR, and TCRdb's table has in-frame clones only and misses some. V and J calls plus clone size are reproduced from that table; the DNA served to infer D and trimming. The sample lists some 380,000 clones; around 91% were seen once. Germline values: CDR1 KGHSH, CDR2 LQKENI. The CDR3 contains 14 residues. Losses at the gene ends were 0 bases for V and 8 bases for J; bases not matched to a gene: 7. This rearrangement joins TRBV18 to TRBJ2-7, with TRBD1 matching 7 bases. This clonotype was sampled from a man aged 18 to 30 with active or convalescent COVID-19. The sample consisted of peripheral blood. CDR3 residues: CASSPPSEGQKQYF. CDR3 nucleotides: TGTGCCAGCTCACCACCGAGCGAGGGACAGAAGCAGTACTTC. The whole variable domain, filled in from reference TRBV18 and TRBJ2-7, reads NAGVMQNPRHLVRRRGQEARLRCSPMKGHSHVYWYRQLPEEGLKFMVYLQKENIIDESGMPKERFSAEFPKEGPSILRIQQVVRGDSAAYFCASSPPSEGQKQYFGPGTRLTVT.